A selection of T cell receptor beta chains follows, all from one sample in a study of CD8+ T cells in alopecia areata. Assay: immunoSEQ multiplex PCR; the TCRdb copy retains only in-frame clones and omits some. The sample records 170,000 or so clones, 65% being singletons. The material was CD4+ T cells sorted from blood, obtained at week 4, from a patient treated with tofacitinib. The receptors were sampled from a human donor with alopecia areata. The CDR3 runs from the conserved cysteine through the conserved F or W. A row's size may be missing; if present it is once, few, many or a size class.

TRBJ1-5	13	TRBV5-4	NA	CASSSGGNQPQHF
TRBJ1-2	11	TRBV30	NA	CAWSLGRGYTF
TRBJ1-1	14	TRBV4-1	NA	CASSQMRVDTEAFF
TRBJ2-5	11	TRBV29-1	NA	CSVAIGDTQYF
TRBJ1-5	13	TRBV30	NA	CAWADRAGQPQHF
TRBJ2-1	18	TRBV25-1	NA	CASSEYRSSGGAWNEQFF
TRBJ1-2	12	TRBV29-1	NA	CTTQGADYGYTF
TRBJ1-1	13	TRBV7-2	few	CASSSQGNTEAFF
TRBJ2-2	16	TRBV10-3	NA	CAISEIGVVNTGELFF
TRBJ1-1	13	TRBV7-3	few	CASRSQTNTEAFF
TRBJ1-1	16	TRBV5-1	NA	CASSGTRGQVNTEAFF
TRBJ2-3	15	TRBV29-1	NA	CSSIDRGFVADTQYF
TRBJ1-1	14	TRBV5-1	once	CASSMTGPNTEAFF
TRBJ2-7	15	TRBV4-2	NA	CASSVRMEHTYEQYF
TRBJ2-5	13	TRBV5-1	NA	CASSLTPPETQYF
TRBJ2-1	17	TRBV4-3	few	CASSQDSWAITGNEQFF
TRBJ1-6	16	TRBV6-5	once	CASSYSPGQGKSPLHF
TRBJ2-7	13	TRBV30	NA	CAWSGWEQGEQYF
TRBJ1-4	16	TRBV9	NA	CASSDARQGVSEKLFF
TRBJ2-5	13	TRBV5-1	NA	CASSSRGAVTQYF
TRBJ1-3	14	TRBV29-1	NA	CSVDVTGTGNTIYF
TRBJ1-2	16	TRBV6-5	few	CASSYSMLGQGFGYTF
TRBJ1-6	15	TRBV9	few	CASSVGGGLDSPLHF
TRBJ1-2	13	TRBV5-4	once	CASSLVKTDGYTF
TRBJ2-5	15	TRBV30	once	CAWMGEQGTAGTQYF
TRBJ2-6	14	TRBV4-1	NA	CASSPLFGANVLTF
TRBJ2-2	14	TRBV10-3	few	CAIGSSANTGELFF
TRBJ2-5	15	TRBV4-1	NA	CASSQVGGAYETQYF
TRBJ2-6	15	TRBV7-9	NA	CAVRGRSSGANVLTF
TRBJ2-1	15	TRBV15	NA	CATSRDRLADNEQFF
TRBJ1-2	9	TRBV29-1	few	CSVEYGYTF
TRBJ2-4	11	TRBV29-1	NA	CSSETGGWIDF
TRBJ2-5	14	TRBV2	NA	CASSGSGGQETQYF
TRBJ1-4	11	TRBV30	once	CAWAPFGKLFF
TRBJ2-1	15	TRBV7-9	NA	CASGALGQGYNEQFF
TRBJ1-1	13	TRBV19	NA	CASSMGGVTEAFF
TRBJ2-6	13	TRBV27	NA	CASSFSGANVLTF
TRBJ2-3	14	TRBV12-5	NA	CASGFPMGTDTQYF
TRBJ2-1	11	TRBV29-1	NA	CSVSAYNEQFF
TRBJ2-1	16	TRBV4-3	few	CASSQDDIARTDEQFF
TRBJ1-2	11	TRBV30	few	CAMIDRGFSTF
TRBJ2-5	17	TRBV9	NA	CASSVGWAWGGEETQYF
TRBJ1-2	16	TRBV25-1	NA	CASSEVGQVSVYGYTF
TRBJ2-7	12	TRBV29-1	NA	CSVREWGYEQYF